Sequencing of this TCR beta chain was carried out in a study of persistence of HIV-infected CD4 T cells. Study summary: Multiple blood draws of up to roughly 200 mL, except a couple of donors with single leukapheresis.

This was the immunoSEQ version 4 assay in survey mode. Assay: immunoSEQ multiplex PCR; the TCRdb copy retains only in-frame clones and omits some. The sample includes about 64,000 clones, just under 75% seen only once; the top ten take under 2%. Findings of the study overall: TCRbeta richness was lower in CMV- and Gag-responding cells than in anti-CD3/anti-CD28-responding cells.

Cells were stimulated with overlapping HIV-1 Gag 15-mer peptides. CD40L-negative CD69-negative CD45RO-high memory CD4+ T cells were sorted as populations depleted of antigen-responding cells. CD4+ T cell counts exceeded 400 cells/uL; CMV serology was positive. Germline V gene lookup returns CDR1 MDHEN and CDR2 SYDVKM. Trimming pared 4 bases from V and 5 bases from J, leaving 14 bases between. This CDR3 comprises 14 residues. In the case of this clone: What it recognizes is unknown.

The rearrangement joins TRBV28 to TRBJ1-2; D possibly corresponds to TRBD1 (6 bases). The starting material was CD4+ T cells sorted from PBMCs after roughly 17-hour stimulation, obtained from a patient who received antiretroviral therapy. This TCR came from an adult man with HIV who was CMV-seropositive. The CDR3 here is CASSWGRAGYGYTF. In DNA form, the CDR3 reads TGTGCCAGCAGTTGGGGGCGGGCAGGGTATGGCTACACCTTC.